This paragraph covers one T cell receptor (beta chain) sequence. This sample is part of a study of OX40 agonist ivuxolimab in advanced cancers. Generated by immunoSEQ multiplex PCR, the TCRdb table keeps only in-frame clones and is missing some. The sample has roughly 41,000 clones; 86% are singletons. Deletions cut 6 bases from V and 8 bases from J, with 4 bases between. This CDR3 comprises 10 residues. Germline lookup yields CDR1 SGHVS and CDR2 FNYEAQ. The sequence came from an adult with an advanced solid tumor such as melanoma, head and neck, liver or kidney cancer. This sequence joins TRBV7-6 and TRBJ1-4; D remains ambiguous. The sample here was CD4+ or CD8+ T cells sorted from blood, taken in a trial of the OX40 agonist ivuxolimab. The CDR3 sequence is CASSGEKLFF. CDR3 in DNA: TGTGCCAGCAGTGGGGAAAAACTGTTTTTT.